This T cell receptor (beta chain) was observed in a study of identical twins (dated by TCRdb to the mid-2010s). Notes on the research overall: TCR alpha and beta repertoires from monozygotic twins, unrelated adults of various ages and cord blood were deep-sequenced to test whether fetal clonotypes persist. To rule out contamination, the twin experiments were replicated at different times with different library preparation protocols. Study-wide conclusions, independent of this receptor: Excess twin sharing in beta out-of-frame sequences was weaker because fewer shared sequences lowered the signal-to-noise ratio. Because the same donors could not be followed over many years, the conclusions relied on cross-sectional statistical analysis. Zero-insertion analyses could be partly confounded by invariant T cells such as MAIT and iNKT, although diverse VJ usage argued against such confounding for most clonotypes. In monozygotic twins, recombination models systematically underestimated out-of-frame TCR alpha sharing, but the models matched the sharing seen between unrelated individuals. Abundant cord blood beta clonotypes had fewer insertions, young adult naive repertoires showed a similar but weaker trend, and memory repertoires showed no such trend. Out-of-frame TCR alpha sequences shared between twins showed an excess of low generation-probability sequences compared with coincidental sharing between unrelated individuals.

CDR3 length: 15 amino acids, cysteine to phenylalanine. Only the CDR3 part of the read is kept: 45 bases, read in frame from the first base. V is trimmed back by 6 bases and J by 4 bases, and the junction contains 9 bases that no gene match accounts for. Reading the germline V gene gives CDR1 MNHEY and CDR2 SVGEGT. Every donor in the study was a healthy Caucasian. The twin cohort consisted of three pairs of female monozygotic twins, all aged about 18 to 29 years. Positive isolation kits from Invitrogen were used to isolate the CD4+ and CD8+ T cell populations. The method behind the library was 5' RACE. Sequencer: Illumina HiSeq 2000. A universal primer binding site was introduced by template switching, and a unique molecular identifier was present in the final cDNA, enabling accurate counting of TCR cDNA molecules. Specific primers in the conserved constant-segment region were used to synthesize first-strand cDNA for TCR alpha and beta chains. To control for contamination, every cDNA library carried two barcodes: a SMART-Mk sample barcode plus Illumina barcodes. TruSeq adapter sequences, together with Illumina sample barcodes, were added in two successive PCR steps. The Illumina HiSeq platform was used with custom primers to sequence TCR alpha and beta cDNA libraries. The study's own analysis went as follows. MiGEC processed the raw reads to extract unique molecular identifiers, while MiXCR was used to determine the CDR3 positions. Recombination models were inferred per individual with the repgenHMM and IGoR tools using an EM algorithm. Shared clonotype analysis was performed with the tcR package in R, normalizing sharing by the product of cloneset sizes. To study raw recombination without the effects of thymic and clonal selection, out-of-frame nonproductive sequences were analyzed. TCRdb cleaned the public reads at Q25 with fastp, built clones with MiXCR and kept in-frame beta chains. CDR3 protein sequences are deduplicated, and each keeps its most common genes and DNA. These V and J calls rely on TCRdb rather than the paper's analysis. This sample holds around 450,000 distinct CDR3 sequences; 12% to 15% were observed only once. The biggest ten clones account for about 0.54% of the sample.

This clonotype was recorded a few times. Its antigen remains undetermined. No clone much larger than this one lies a single base away; base qualities are absent. These data were likewise used in another study, on yellow fever vaccine responses in identical twins. Taken from the second paper: According to the authors, in identical twins the way T cells responded to vaccination appeared partly convergent and partly personalized. The study precisely tracked vaccine-responding T cell clones in identical twins.

The sample was CD4+ T cells sorted from blood. The chain links TRBV6-2 or TRBV6-3 with TRBJ2-1; the central 7 bases match TRBD2. The receptor's source is a woman between 18 and 29 years old in good health. At the DNA level, the sequence is TGTGCCAGCAGCCAGAGCGGGAACCCGTACAATGAGCAGTTCTTC. The resulting protein is CASSQSGNPYNEQFF.